Each of the 19 T cell receptor beta chains below was sequenced from the same sample in a study of cytotoxic CD8 clonotypes in ibrutinib-treated CLL. TCRdb's copy holds only in-frame clones and misses some; the assay was immunoSEQ multiplex PCR. The data hold some 20,000 clones, with around 75% observed a single time. The source material was PBMCs, sampled before ibrutinib treatment. The receptors originated from a human donor with chronic lymphocytic leukemia.

The chain links TRBV7-3 to TRBJ1-2, with 7 bases matching TRBD1. CDR1 is SGHTA and CDR2 is FQGTGA in the germline V gene. V lost 5 bases, J lost 8 bases, and 8 bases stayed unmatched. This CDR3 contains 13 residues. CDR3 sequence: CASSEDRVKGYTF. The CDR3, as DNA: TGTGCCAGCAGCGAAGACAGGGTAAAAGGCTACACCTTC.

The V call is TRBV7-3, the J call TRBJ2-7; D may be TRBD2 (6 bases). Germline CDR1 reads SGHTA; CDR2 reads FQGTGA. Trimming took 2 bases from V and 0 from J, leaving 8 bases between them. This CDR3 is 14 amino acids long. DNA for the CDR3: TGTGCCAGCAGCTTAGCTAGCGTCTCCTACGAGCAGTACTTC. Encoded protein: CASSLASVSYEQYF.

The chain recombines TRBV29-1 with TRBJ2-1; D may be TRBD1 (7 bases). In germline, CDR1 is SQVTM, CDR2 ANQGSEA. This CDR3 spans 18 amino acids. With 5 bases removed from V and 0 bases from J, the gap between germline ends came to 23 bases. CDR3: CSVLIPDRDFASYNEQFF. Written as DNA, the CDR3 is TGCAGCGTTCTCATACCAGACAGGGACTTCGCCTCCTACAATGAGCAGTTCTTC.

The V and J genes are TRBV7-3 and TRBJ2-1; 10 positions match TRBD1. CDR1 is SGHTA and CDR2 is FQGTGA in the germline V gene. CDR3 length: 12 amino acids. Losses at the gene ends were 5 bases for V and 8 bases for J; bases not matched to a gene: 0. The CDR3, as DNA: TGTGCCAGCAGCGACAGGGGGCATGAGCAGTTCTTC. Translating gives CASSDRGHEQFF.

As to this clone: The junction departs from the called germline gene at one end, perhaps through a read error. J is TRBJ2-7 and V is TRBV7-7; TRBD1 agrees at 9 bases. The CDR3 is 15 residues long. CDR1 and CDR2 from the germline V gene are SSHAT and FNYEAQ (reference sequence). CDR3 sequence (DNA): TGTGCTAGCAGCATCGGACAGGGGCATCCCTACGAGCAGTACTTC. Its protein product is CASSIGQGHPYEQYF.

The V gene is TRBV27, the J gene TRBJ2-2; TRBD1 matches at 9 bases. The ends lost 6 bases at V and 0 bases at J; junction bases unmatched: 2. The CDR3 is made up of 15 amino acids. Germline V gives CDR1 MNHEY, CDR2 SMNVEV (reference sequence). Written as DNA, the CDR3 is TGTGCCAGCAGACAGGGGGCTTCGAACACCGGGGAGCTGTTTTTT. Amino acid sequence: CASRQGASNTGELFF.

V and J are TRBV15 and TRBJ1-2; D remains ambiguous. The CDR3 totals 17 residues. The V end was cut by 5 bases, the J end by 4 bases, with 23 bases between. Per the germline V gene, CDR1 is LNHNV and CDR2 is YYDKDF (reference sequence). The CDR3 loop reads CATSAGERDYSGYGYTF. CDR3 coding DNA: TGTGCCACCAGCGCCGGGGAAAGAGACTACAGCGGCTATGGCTACACCTTC.

J is TRBJ2-7 and V is TRBV7-2, with D perhaps matching TRBD1 (6 bases). The CDR3 sequence is 16 residues long. V was trimmed by 5 bases and J by 0 bases, leaving 17 bases between them. Germline CDR1 is SGHTA and CDR2 is FQGNSA. The CDR3 region is CASSRGISGSSYEQYF. Here the CDR3 DNA reads TGTGCCAGCAGCAGGGGGATCAGCGGAAGCTCCTACGAGCAGTACTTC. The full variable domain, completed using reference TRBV7-2 and TRBJ2-7, is GAGVSQSPSNKVTEKGKDVELRCDPISGHTALYWYRQSLGQGLEFLIYFQGNSAPDKSGLPSDRFSAERTGGSVSTLTIQRTQQEDSAVYLCASSRGISGSSYEQYFGPGTRLTVT.

The V call is TRBV15, the J call TRBJ2-3, with D uncertain. From germline, CDR1 is LNHNV and CDR2 YYDKDF (reference sequence). The germline V and J ends were trimmed by 1 base and 3 bases, with 5 bases remaining between them. This CDR3 is built from 13 residues. The CDR3: CATSRGLTDTQYF. For the CDR3, the DNA is TGTGCCACCAGCAGAGGGTTAACAGATACGCAGTATTTT.

This clone has just a few counts. The V gene is TRBV10-2, the J gene TRBJ1-2; D call uncertain. Trimming stripped 5 bases from V and 7 bases from J, with 17 bases between. This CDR3 spans 14 amino acids. The germline CDR1 and CDR2 sequences are WSHSY and SAAADI. CDR3: CASSFDPNNLGYTF. DNA of the CDR3: TGCGCCAGCAGTTTCGACCCCAATAACCTTGGCTACACCTTC.

This clone has only one observation. The V call is TRBV19, the J call TRBJ1-4; D possibly corresponds to TRBD1 (5 bases). The V gene's germline CDR1 is LNHDA and CDR2 SQIVND (reference sequence). The CDR3 spans 14 residues. V lost 10 bases, J lost 11 bases, and 23 bases lay in between. CDR3 DNA sequence: TGTGCCACCCAGAGGGACCGCCTAAGCTCCAAACTGTTTTTT. It translates to CATQRDRLSSKLFF.

V is TRBV21-1 and J is TRBJ1-3. TRBV21-1 is a listed pseudogene. The CDR3 runs to 16 residues. CDR3 bases: TGTGCCAGCAGCAAATTACTGGGGAGCTCTGGAAACACCATATATTTT. This sequence encodes CASSKLLGSSGNTIYF.

The DNA for the CDR3 is TGTGCCAGCAGCTTGGGAAGGCAGGGGATTGACAATGAGCAGTTCTTC. Translated, it gives CASSLGRQGIDNEQFF. The chain joins TRBV5-4 to TRBJ2-1; D is possibly TRBD1 (6 bases). The CDR3 spans 16 residues. CDR1 and CDR2 (germline): SGHNT, YYREEE (reference sequence). Between the trimmed V and J ends, which lost 0 bases and 5 bases, there was a span of 15 bases.

The rearrangement links TRBV5-4 to TRBJ1-2, with D possibly being TRBD1 (5 bases). V lost 0 bases and J 4 bases, leaving 7 bases between the germline ends. Looked up from germline, CDR1 is SGHNT and CDR2 is YYREEE (reference sequence). The CDR3 length is 13 residues. The CDR3 bases are TGTGCCAGCAGCTTGGGGGGCCCCTATGGCTACACCTTC. Translated, it gives CASSLGGPYGYTF.

The V and J genes are TRBV6-5 and TRBJ2-2, with D possibly matching TRBD1 (5 bases). V lost 4 bases and J 6 bases, leaving 18 bases between the germline ends. Germline CDR1 is MNHEY and CDR2 is SVGAGI. This CDR3 spans 16 amino acids. The DNA for the CDR3 is TGTGCCAGCAGTTGGCAGGGAATCTCCACTCCCGGGGAGCTGTTTTTT. The encoded protein is CASSWQGISTPGELFF.

This clone was observed a handful of times. V usage is TRBV5-1 and J usage is TRBJ1-5; D is unclear. Trimming shortened V by 0 bases and J by 4 bases, and 8 bases separated the two germline ends. Germline-derived CDR1 and CDR2 are SGHRS and YFSETQ. The CDR3 spans 14 residues. CDR3 residues: CASSLAGQNQPQHF. As DNA, the CDR3 is TGCGCCAGCAGCTTGGCGGGCCAGAATCAGCCCCAGCATTTT.

This chain connects TRBV19 to TRBJ2-1; 7 bases are a match to TRBD1. The CDR3 totals 13 residues. Germline trimming cut 5 bases from V and 10 bases from J; bases unmatched to any gene: 8. Germline loops: CDR1 LNHDA, CDR2 SQIVND (reference sequence). The CDR3 nucleotides read TGTGCCAGTAGTGCGACAGGGTATGGAGAGCAGTTCTTC. Its translation is CASSATGYGEQFF.

This clone appeared a few times. The rearrangement joins TRBV7-2 to TRBJ1-1; 9 bases fit TRBD1. The CDR3 runs to 16 residues. V gave up 2 bases and J gave up 1 base; unmatched junction bases: 5. CDR1 SGHTA and CDR2 FQGNSA come from the germline V gene. The CDR3 nucleotides are TGTGCCAGCAGCTTACCGGGACAGGGAAAGAACACTGAAGCTTTCTTT. Its protein is CASSLPGQGKNTEAFF.

CDR3 region: CASSDSSGGWVRAQYF. The CDR3 bases are TGTGCCAGCAGTGATTCAAGCGGTGGATGGGTGAGGGCCCAGTACTTC. The gene calls are TRBV2 and TRBJ2-5; a weak D match, TRBD2 (5 bases). Germline loops: CDR1 SNHLY, CDR2 FYNNEI. Trimming left V 3 bases short and J 9 bases short, with 23 bases between. CDR3 length: 16 residues.